A single sample is the source of the 15 T cell receptor beta chains below, sequenced in a study of T cell responses to AZD1222 COVID-19 vaccine. Sequenced by immunoSEQ multiplex PCR; TCRdb stores in-frame clones only, minus some. The data show 65,000 to 70,000 clones, with over 65% seen just once and 20% to 30% held by the top ten. The specimen was peripheral blood, collected 28 days after the second AZD1222 dose. These receptors all come from an adult who received the AZD1222 COVID-19 vaccine.

The chain has TRBV7-8 and TRBJ1-5; 7 nucleotides match TRBD1. The J segment lost 3 bases and the V segment lost 3 bases, leaving 5 bases of the junction unmatched. The CDR3 loop spans 15 amino acids. The V gene's germline CDR1 is SGHVS and CDR2 FQNEAQ. The CDR3 is CASSLTGINNQPQHF. In DNA form, the CDR3 reads TGTGCCAGCAGCTTGACAGGGATAAACAATCAGCCCCAGCATTTT.

The gene calls are TRBV28 and TRBJ1-3; D remains ambiguous. V lost 6 bases, J lost 4 bases, and 16 bases lay in between. CDR1 MDHEN and CDR2 SYDVKM come from the germline V gene. The CDR3 runs 15 residues. CDR3 coding DNA: TGTGCCAGCAGAGAGTCTATGACTCCCGGAAACACCATATATTTT. It specifies CASRESMTPGNTIYF. Full variable domain (rest looked up from reference TRBV28 and TRBJ1-3): DVKVTQSSRYLVKRTGEKVFLECVQDMDHENMFWYRQDPGLGLRLIYFSYDVKMKEKGDIPEGYSVSREKKERFSLILESASTNQTSMYLCASRESMTPGNTIYFGEGSWLTVV.

This rearrangement joins TRBV7-2 to TRBJ2-5; 7 bases are shared with TRBD2. CDR3 length equals 14 residues. Trimming at V came to 4 bases and at J to 4 bases, leaving 6 bases not matched to a gene. The V gene's germline CDR1 is SGHTA and CDR2 FQGNSA. CDR3 region: CASSSNGGGETQYF. DNA of the CDR3: TGTGCCAGCAGCTCGAATGGCGGGGGAGAGACCCAGTACTTC. Variable domain in full (rest from reference TRBV7-2 and TRBJ2-5): GAGVSQSPSNKVTEKGKDVELRCDPISGHTALYWYRQSLGQGLEFLIYFQGNSAPDKSGLPSDRFSAERTGGSVSTLTIQRTQQEDSAVYLCASSSNGGGETQYFGPGTRLLVL.

The V and J genes are TRBV12-3 or TRBV12-4 and TRBJ1-2; 8 bases match TRBD1. V shed 6 bases and J 7 bases; nucleotides not matched to a gene: 4. The CDR3 sequence is 12 residues long. The CDR3 is CASSRTGFGYTF. DNA of the CDR3: TGTGCCAGCAGCCGGACAGGGTTTGGCTACACCTTC.

The V call is TRBV2, the J call TRBJ1-1, with D unclear. Germline V gene lookup returns CDR1 SNHLY and CDR2 FYNNEI. The ends were cut back, 4 bases at V and 4 bases at J, with 13 bases in the middle. The CDR3 totals 14 residues. The DNA for the CDR3 is TGTGCCAGCAGTGCCTTACTCAAAACCACTGAAGCTTTCTTT. The encoded protein is CASSALLKTTEAFF. Full variable domain (outside the CDR3, taken from reference TRBV2 and TRBJ1-1): EPEVTQTPSHQVTQMGQEVILRCVPISNHLYFYWYRQILGQKVEFLVSFYNNEISEKSEIFDDQFSVERPDGSNFTLKIRSTKLEDSAMYFCASSALLKTTEAFFGQGTRLTVV.

The chain links TRBV9 to TRBJ1-3; no reliable D call. The germline V and J ends were trimmed by 2 bases and 4 bases, with 10 bases remaining between them. The germline V gene has CDR1 SGDLS and CDR2 YYNGEE. The length of the CDR3 is 14 residues. The CDR3 sequence: CASSVAAVGNTIYF. The CDR3 DNA is TGTGCCAGCAGCGTGGCAGCGGTAGGAAACACCATATATTTT.

The chain carries TRBV12-5 and TRBJ2-1; TRBD2 aligns across 8 bases. V gave up 6 bases and J gave up 7 bases; unmatched junction bases: 8. CDR1 and CDR2 from the germline V gene are LGHNT and FRNRAP. This CDR3 has 14 residues. CDR3 in amino acids: CASGKASGRNEQFF. CDR3 coding DNA: TGTGCTAGTGGAAAGGCGAGCGGGAGAAATGAGCAGTTCTTC.

The sample holds one count of this clone. The chain recombines TRBV19 with TRBJ1-5; D call uncertain. Germline V gene data show CDR1 as LNHDA and CDR2 as SQIVND (reference sequence). V lost 9 bases to trimming and J lost 1 base, with 13 bases between them. CDR3 length equals 14 residues. CDR3 sequence: CASLAHKSNQPQHF. For the CDR3, the DNA is TGTGCCAGCCTCGCCCACAAGAGCAATCAGCCCCAGCATTTT.

A few counts support this clone. V is TRBV5-4 and J is TRBJ2-7, with 7 bases fitting TRBD2. V dropped 4 bases and J dropped 7; count of bases not matched to a gene: 8. This CDR3 region has 13 residues. CDR1 SGHNT and CDR2 YYREEE come from the germline V gene (reference sequence). CDR3 region: CASSGDYLGEQYF. The CDR3 DNA sequence: TGTGCCAGCAGCGGGGACTACCTTGGTGAGCAGTACTTC.

The chain joins TRBV11-2 to TRBJ1-3; D gene ambiguous. The CDR3 is 11 amino acids. Germline CDR1 is SGHAT and CDR2 is FQNNGV. Trimming pared 3 bases from V and 6 bases from J, leaving 3 bases between. CDR3 bases: TGTGCCAGCAGCTTTGTAAACACCATATATTTT. The encoded protein is CASSFVNTIYF.

This rearrangement joins TRBV7-2 to TRBJ2-2, with 11 bases identical to TRBD2. CDR1 and CDR2 from the germline V gene are SGHTA and FQGNSA. V shed 1 base, J shed 6 bases, and the junction held 4 bases outside the gene matches. This CDR3 spans 16 amino acids. In DNA, the CDR3 is TGTGCCAGCAGCTTAGGACTAGCGGGAAAGGCCGGGGAGCTGTTTTTT. Protein product: CASSLGLAGKAGELFF.

The sample holds a few counts of this clone. The chain employs TRBV27 and TRBJ2-7, with D possibly TRBD1 on 5 matching bases. V was cut by 1 base and J by 4 bases, with 8 bases left in between. CDR3 size: 13 residues. Per the germline V gene, CDR1 is MNHEY and CDR2 is SMNVEV (reference sequence). CDR3 sequence reads: CASSLWKGYEQYF. The CDR3 nucleotides are TGTGCCAGCAGTTTATGGAAGGGGTACGAGCAGTACTTC.

The rearrangement joins TRBV3-1 (or the pseudogene TRBV3-2) to TRBJ2-7; TRBD2 might be the D (6 bases). Germline V CDR1 and CDR2: LGHDT, YNNKEL (reference sequence). The germline V and J ends were trimmed by 5 bases and 4 bases, with 12 bases remaining between them. This CDR3 region has 13 residues. This CDR3 reads CASSVAEAYEQYF. CDR3 DNA sequence: TGTGCCAGCAGCGTAGCGGAGGCGTACGAGCAGTACTTC.

This clone was recorded only once. V and J are TRBV27 and TRBJ2-7; D ambiguous. V lost 8 bases and J lost 11, with 28 bases in between. The germline CDR1 and CDR2 sequences are MNHEY and SMNVEV (reference sequence). CDR3 length: 15 amino acids. The CDR3 is CASYTLGRKPVTEYF. Here the CDR3 DNA reads TGTGCCAGCTATACCCTTGGACGAAAACCGGTGACGGAGTACTTC.

This clone occurred a few times. The rearrangement uses TRBV15 and TRBJ1-4; D perhaps matches TRBD1 (5 bases). The germline V gene encodes CDR1 LNHNV and CDR2 YYDKDF (reference sequence). The CDR3 is 15 residues long. Trimming shortened V by 0 bases and J by 7 bases, and 12 bases separated the two germline ends. The CDR3, as DNA: TGTGCCACCAGCAGAGATAGGCAGGGACCTGAAAAACTGTTTTTT. Amino acids: CATSRDRQGPEKLFF. The entire variable domain, with the rest obtained from reference TRBV15 and TRBJ1-4, is as follows: DAMVIQNPRYQVTQFGKPVTLSCSQTLNHNVMYWYQQKSSQAPKLLFHYYDKDFNNEADTPDNFQSRRPNTSFCFLDIRSPGLGDTAMYLCATSRDRQGPEKLFFGSGTQLSVL.